The source of this T cell receptor beta chain is a study of identical twins. This clonotype showed up many times. This CDR3 is 14 amino acids long. Trimming cost V 3 bases and J 1 base, with 10 bases left between them. TCRdb called the 5' RACE reads again in MiXCR, with one record for every CDR3 protein. The table has approximately 250,000 distinct CDR3 sequences, 6.5% seen once. The sample was also linked to a second study, of T cells expressing NK-cell markers. That paper notes: Nothing established the HCMV specificity of expanded NKG2C+ T cell clones.

Specimen: CD8+ T cells sorted from blood. The chain couples TRBV12-3 or TRBV12-4 to TRBJ2-7; perhaps TRBD2 as D (5 bases). The origin of this receptor is a woman younger than 30 in good health. CDR3 sequence: CASSLLGSSYEQYF. CDR3 in DNA: TGTGCCAGCAGTTTGTTAGGGAGTTCCTACGAGCAGTACTTC.